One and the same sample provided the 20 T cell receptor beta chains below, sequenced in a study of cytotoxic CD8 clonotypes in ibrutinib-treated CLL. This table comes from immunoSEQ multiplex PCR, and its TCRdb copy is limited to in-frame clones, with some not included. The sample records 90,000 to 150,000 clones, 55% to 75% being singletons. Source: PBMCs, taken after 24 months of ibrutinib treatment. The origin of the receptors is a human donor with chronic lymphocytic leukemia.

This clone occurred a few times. The CDR3: CASRSHRGQNTEAFF. CDR3 bases: TGTGCCAGCAGGTCCCATCGAGGACAGAACACTGAAGCTTTCTTT. The V and J genes are TRBV6-6 and TRBJ1-1; D may be TRBD1 (5 bases). Looked up from germline, CDR1 is MNHNY and CDR2 is SVGAGI (reference sequence). This CDR3 has 15 amino acids. Between the trimmed V and J ends, which lost 6 bases and 1 base, there was a span of 15 bases.

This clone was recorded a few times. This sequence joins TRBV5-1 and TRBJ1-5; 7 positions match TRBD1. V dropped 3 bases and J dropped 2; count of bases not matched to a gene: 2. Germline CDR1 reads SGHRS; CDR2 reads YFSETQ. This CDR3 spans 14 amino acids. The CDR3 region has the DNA TGCGCCAGCAGCTCCGGACAGGGCAATCAGCCCCAGCATTTT. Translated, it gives CASSSGQGNQPQHF.

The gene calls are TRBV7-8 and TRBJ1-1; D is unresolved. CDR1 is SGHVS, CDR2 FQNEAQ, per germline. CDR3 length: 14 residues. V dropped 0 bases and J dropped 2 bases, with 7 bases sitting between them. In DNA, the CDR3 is TGTGCCAGCAGCTTAGCTGCGGGTAACACTGAAGCTTTCTTT. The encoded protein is CASSLAAGNTEAFF.

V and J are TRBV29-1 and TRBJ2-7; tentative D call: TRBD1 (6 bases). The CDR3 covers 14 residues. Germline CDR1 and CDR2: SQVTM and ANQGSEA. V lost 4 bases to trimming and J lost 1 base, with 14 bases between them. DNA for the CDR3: TGCAGCGTTGTATCTTGGGACAAGTCCTACGAGCAGTACTTC. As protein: CSVVSWDKSYEQYF.

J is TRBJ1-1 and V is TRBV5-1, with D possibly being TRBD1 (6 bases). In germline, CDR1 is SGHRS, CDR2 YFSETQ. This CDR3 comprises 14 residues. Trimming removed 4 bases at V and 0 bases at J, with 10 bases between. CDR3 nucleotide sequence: TGCGCCAGCAGCACCGGACAGTTGAACACTGAAGCTTTCTTT. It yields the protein CASSTGQLNTEAFF.

The CDR3 region has the DNA TGCGCCAGCAGCCAACCCGGGACAGGGAACACTGAAGCTTTCTTT. This codes for CASSQPGTGNTEAFF. The J gene is TRBJ1-1, the V gene TRBV5-1; 8 bases line up with TRBD1. The germline CDR1 and CDR2 sequences are SGHRS and YFSETQ. The CDR3 consists of 15 residues. The V segment lost 4 bases and the J segment 1 base; nucleotides outside the gene matches: 6.

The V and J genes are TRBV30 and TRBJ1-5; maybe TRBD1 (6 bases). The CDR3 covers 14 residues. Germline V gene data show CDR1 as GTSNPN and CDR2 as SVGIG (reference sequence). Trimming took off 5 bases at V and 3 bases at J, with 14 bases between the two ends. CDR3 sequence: CAWDSDRNNQPQHF. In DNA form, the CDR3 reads TGTGCCTGGGACTCTGACAGGAACAATCAGCCCCAGCATTTT.

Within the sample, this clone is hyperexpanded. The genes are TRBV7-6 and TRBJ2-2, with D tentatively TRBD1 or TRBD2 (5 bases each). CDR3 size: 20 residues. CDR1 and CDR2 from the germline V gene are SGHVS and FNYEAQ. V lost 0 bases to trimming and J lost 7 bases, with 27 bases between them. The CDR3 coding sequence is TGTGCCAGCAGCTTAGCGGCCGGGACCCCTCGATTCCGCGACATCGGGGAGCTGTTTTTT. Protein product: CASSLAAGTPRFRDIGELFF.

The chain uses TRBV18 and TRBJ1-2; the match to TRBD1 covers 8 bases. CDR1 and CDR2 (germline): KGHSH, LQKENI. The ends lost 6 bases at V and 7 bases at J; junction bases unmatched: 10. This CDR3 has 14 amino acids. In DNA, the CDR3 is TGTGCCAGCTCGAAAACCGGGACAGGACGTGGCTACACCTTC. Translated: CASSKTGTGRGYTF.

The CDR3 region is CASSVSYNEQFF. CDR3 in DNA: TGTGCCAGCAGCGTGTCCTACAATGAGCAGTTCTTC. The V call is TRBV9, the J call TRBJ2-1; D call uncertain. Looked up from germline, CDR1 is SGDLS and CDR2 is YYNGEE. This CDR3 comprises 12 residues. Trimming removed 2 bases from V and 1 base from J, with 1 base in between.

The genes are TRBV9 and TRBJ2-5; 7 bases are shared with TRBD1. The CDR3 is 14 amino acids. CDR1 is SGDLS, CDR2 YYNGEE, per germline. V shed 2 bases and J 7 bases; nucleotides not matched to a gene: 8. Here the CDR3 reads CASSVSGTVVTQYF. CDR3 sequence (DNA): TGTGCCAGCAGCGTCTCCGGGACAGTGGTGACCCAGTACTTC.

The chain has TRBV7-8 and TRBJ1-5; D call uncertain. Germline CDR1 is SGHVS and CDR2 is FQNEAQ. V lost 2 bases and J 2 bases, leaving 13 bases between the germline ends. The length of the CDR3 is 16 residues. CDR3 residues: CASSLTAMSGNQPQHF. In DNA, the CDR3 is TGTGCCAGCAGCTTAACGGCAATGAGTGGCAATCAGCCCCAGCATTTT.

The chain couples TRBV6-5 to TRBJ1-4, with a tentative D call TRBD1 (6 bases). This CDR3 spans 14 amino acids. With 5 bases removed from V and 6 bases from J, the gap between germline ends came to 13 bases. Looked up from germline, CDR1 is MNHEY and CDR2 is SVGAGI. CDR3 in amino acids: CASSMTGNDEKLFF. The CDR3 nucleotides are TGTGCCAGCAGTATGACAGGCAATGATGAAAAACTGTTTTTT.

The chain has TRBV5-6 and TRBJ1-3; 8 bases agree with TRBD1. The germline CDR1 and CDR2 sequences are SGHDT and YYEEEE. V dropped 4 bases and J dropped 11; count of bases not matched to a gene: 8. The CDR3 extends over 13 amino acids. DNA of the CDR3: TGTGCCAGCAGCAAGGGACAGGAGGTCGCCATATATTTT. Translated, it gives CASSKGQEVAIYF.

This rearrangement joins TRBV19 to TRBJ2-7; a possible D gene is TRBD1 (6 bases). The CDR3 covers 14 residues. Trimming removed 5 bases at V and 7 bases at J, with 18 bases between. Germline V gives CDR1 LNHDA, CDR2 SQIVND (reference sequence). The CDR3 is CASSLTGLLEEQYF. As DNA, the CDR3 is TGTGCCAGTAGTCTTACAGGGTTGCTAGAAGAGCAGTACTTC.

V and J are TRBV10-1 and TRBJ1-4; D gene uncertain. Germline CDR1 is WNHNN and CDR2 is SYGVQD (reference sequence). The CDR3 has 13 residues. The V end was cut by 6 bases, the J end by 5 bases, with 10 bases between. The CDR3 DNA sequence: TGCGCCAGCAGGAGGGAGCCCAATGAAAAACTGTTTTTT. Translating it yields CASRREPNEKLFF.

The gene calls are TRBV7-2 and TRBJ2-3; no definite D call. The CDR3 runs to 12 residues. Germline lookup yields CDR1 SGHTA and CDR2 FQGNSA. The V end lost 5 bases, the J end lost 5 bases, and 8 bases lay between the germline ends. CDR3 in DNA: TGTGCCAGCAGCATAGGGATAGATACGCAGTATTTT. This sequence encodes CASSIGIDTQYF.

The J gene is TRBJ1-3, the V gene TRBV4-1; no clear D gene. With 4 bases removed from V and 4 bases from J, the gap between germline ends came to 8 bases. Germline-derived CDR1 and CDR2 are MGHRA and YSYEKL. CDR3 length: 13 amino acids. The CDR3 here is CASSPSDGNTIYF. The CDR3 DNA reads TGCGCCAGCAGCCCATCAGACGGAAACACCATATATTTT.

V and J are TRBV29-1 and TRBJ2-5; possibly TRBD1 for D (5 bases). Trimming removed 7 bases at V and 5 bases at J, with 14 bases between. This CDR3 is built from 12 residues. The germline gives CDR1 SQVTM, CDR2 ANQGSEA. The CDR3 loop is CSAKQGAETQYF. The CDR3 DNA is TGCAGCGCTAAACAAGGGGCGGAGACCCAGTACTTC.

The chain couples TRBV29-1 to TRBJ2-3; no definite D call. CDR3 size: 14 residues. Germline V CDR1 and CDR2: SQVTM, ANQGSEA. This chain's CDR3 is CTLGQPSNTDTQYF. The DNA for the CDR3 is TGCACCCTCGGGCAGCCATCAAACACAGATACGCAGTATTTT.